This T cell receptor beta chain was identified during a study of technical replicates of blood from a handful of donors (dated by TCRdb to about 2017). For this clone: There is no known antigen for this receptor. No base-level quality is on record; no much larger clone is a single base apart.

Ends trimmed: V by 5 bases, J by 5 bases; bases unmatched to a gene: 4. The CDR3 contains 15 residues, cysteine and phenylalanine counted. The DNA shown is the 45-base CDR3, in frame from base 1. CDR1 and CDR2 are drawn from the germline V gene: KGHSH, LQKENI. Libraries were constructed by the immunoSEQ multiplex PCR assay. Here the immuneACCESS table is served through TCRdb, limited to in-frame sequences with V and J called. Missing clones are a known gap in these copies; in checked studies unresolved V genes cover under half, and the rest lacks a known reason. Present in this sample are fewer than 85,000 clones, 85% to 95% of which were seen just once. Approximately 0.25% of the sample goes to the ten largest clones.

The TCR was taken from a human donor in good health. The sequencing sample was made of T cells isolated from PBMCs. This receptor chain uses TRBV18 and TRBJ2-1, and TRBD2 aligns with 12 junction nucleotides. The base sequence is TGTGCCAGCTCAGAACTAGCGGGAGGAGACAATGAGCAGTTCTTC. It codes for CASSELAGGDNEQFF.